In its sample, the clone carrying this TCR beta chain was seen once. Its antigen is unidentified. The data are from a study of cytomegalovirus exposure and HLA in healthy donors. Study in general: Most donors, more than 80% of around 400 genotyped, fell in the Caucasian-associated ancestry cluster.

With 60 Vbeta and 13 Jbeta primers, the PCR was carried out. TCRdb's table, derived via immunoSEQ multiplex PCR, lists solely in-frame clones and lacks some. The sample has about 120,000 clones; roughly 60% are singletons. Study-level findings and limits: According to the study, 160 or so TCR beta chains were cytomegalovirus-associated. It was confirmed in vitro that a few of the CMV-associated chains were specific for CMV antigens.

V was pared by 5 bases and J by 2 bases, with 17 bases between. Per germline, CDR1 KGHSH and CDR2 LQKENI. This CDR3 spans 16 amino acids. Material for sequencing was PBMCs. This clonotype was obtained from a man in his forties in good health and CMV-seropositive. This chain connects TRBV18 to TRBJ2-3; a possible D gene is TRBD2 (6 bases). The CDR3 here is CASSSFGTFDTDTQYF. The CDR3 nucleotides are TGTGCCAGCTCATCGTTTGGGACTTTTGACACAGATACGCAGTATTTT.